Described below is a single T cell receptor (beta chain) sequence and its context. CDR1 is LNHDA, CDR2 SQIVND, per germline (reference sequence). Trimming cost V 9 bases and J 4 bases, with 9 bases left between them. There are 11 residues in the CDR3. The sample is drawn from a study of shared clonotypes between healthy human individuals. Assay execution took place at the deep level. Clones were read by immunoSEQ multiplex PCR, and TCRdb kept only the in-frame ones, dropping some. Here the sample spans roughly 2 million clones, more than 90% being singletons. This sequence was found in a man aged 18-30 years in good health. Sequencing input: naive CD4+ T cells sorted from blood. Documented subset: CD45RA+ positively selected. V gene TRBV19 combines with J gene TRBJ1-1, with D unclear. The CDR3 sequence is CASSQGTEAFF. The CDR3 DNA sequence: TGTGCCAGCTCTCAAGGCACTGAAGCTTTCTTT.